Listed below are T cell receptor beta chains from one sample, sequenced in a study of beta chain features in type 1 diabetes. Sequenced by immunoSEQ multiplex PCR; TCRdb stores in-frame clones only, minus some. The table lists 200,000 to 300,000 clones, roughly 14% of them singletons. What was sequenced was naive CD4+ T cells from blood. All receptors come from a woman between 35 and 50 years old in good health. The CDR3 runs from the conserved cysteine through the conserved F or W. D genes are given only for firm matches. For some rows the clone size is stated as once, few or many, or as a class when expanded; others skip it.

D	size	J	V	CDR3	DNA
.	.	TRBJ2-5	TRBV5-1	CASSLNPQETQYF	TGCGCCAGCAGCTTGAATCCGCAAGAGACCCAGTACTTC
.	.	TRBJ2-7	TRBV6-1	CASSESREQYF	TGTGCCAGCAGTGAATCCAGAGAGCAGTACTTC
TRBD1	.	TRBJ1-1	TRBV5-6	CASSPRQGGLAEAFF	TGTGCCAGCAGCCCAAGACAGGGAGGATTGGCTGAAGCTTTCTTT
TRBD2	.	TRBJ2-3	TRBV6-1	CAISVGFSGAPDTQYF	TGTGCCATCAGTGTCGGTTTTAGCGGGGCCCCAGATACGCAGTATTTT
.	.	TRBJ2-5	TRBV18	CASSPQGTQYF	TGTGCCAGCTCACCTCAGGGGACCCAGTACTTC
.	.	TRBJ2-3	TRBV19	CASSTAGATDTQYF	TGTGCCAGTAGTACCGCGGGGGCCACAGATACGCAGTATTTT
.	.	TRBJ2-2	TRBV11-2	CASSTTGGPGELFF	TGTGCCAGCAGCACAACCGGGGGGCCCGGGGAGCTGTTTTTT
TRBD1	once	TRBJ1-2	TRBV7-2	CASSQGQGAGGYTF	TGTGCCAGCAGCCAAGGACAGGGGGCGGGTGGCTACACCTTC
TRBD2	few	TRBJ2-1	TRBV6-1	CASSLAGYNEQFF	TGTGCCAGCAGTTTAGCGGGGTACAATGAGCAGTTCTTC
TRBD1	few	TRBJ1-2	TRBV6-5	CASSKGTAGDYGYTF	TGTGCCAGCAGTAAAGGGACAGCGGGGGACTATGGCTACACCTTC
.	few	TRBJ2-2	TRBV29-1	CSARTPNTGELFF	TGCAGCGCCAGGACACCGAACACCGGGGAGCTGTTTTTT
.	few	TRBJ1-4	TRBV7-9	CASSAPGEEKLFF	TGTGCCAGCAGCGCCCCGGGGGAAGAAAAACTGTTTTTT
.	few	TRBJ1-1	TRBV27	CASSFRQMNTEAFF	TGTGCCAGCAGTTTTCGTCAGATGAACACTGAAGCTTTCTTT
TRBD1	.	TRBJ1-2	TRBV12-5	CASGLAWTGEGLYGYTF	TGTGCTAGTGGTTTGGCCTGGACAGGGGAGGGACTCTATGGCTACACCTTC